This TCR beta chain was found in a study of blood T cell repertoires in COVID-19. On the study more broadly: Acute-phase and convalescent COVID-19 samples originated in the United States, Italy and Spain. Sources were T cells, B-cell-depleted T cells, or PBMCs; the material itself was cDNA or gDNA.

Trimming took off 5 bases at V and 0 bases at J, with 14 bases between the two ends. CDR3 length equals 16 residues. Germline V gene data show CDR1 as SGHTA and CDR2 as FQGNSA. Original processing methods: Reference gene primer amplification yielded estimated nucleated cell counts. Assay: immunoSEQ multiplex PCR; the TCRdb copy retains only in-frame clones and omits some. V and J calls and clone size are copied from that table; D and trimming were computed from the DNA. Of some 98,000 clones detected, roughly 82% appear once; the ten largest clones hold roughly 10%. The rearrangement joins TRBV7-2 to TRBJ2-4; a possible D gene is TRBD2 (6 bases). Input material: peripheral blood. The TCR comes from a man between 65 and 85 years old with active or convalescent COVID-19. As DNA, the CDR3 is TGTGCCAGCAGCCCAGACCCGGGACTAGCCAAAAACATTCAGTACTTC. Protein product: CASSPDPGLAKNIQYF.